The rows below give T cell receptor beta chains drawn from one sample of a study of shared clonotypes between healthy human individuals. The data were produced by immunoSEQ multiplex PCR, yet TCRdb's version contains in-frame clones alone and is incomplete. Of approximately 600,000 clones in the sample, about 95% were seen once. Sequencing input: naive CD8+ T cells sorted from blood. Receptors originate from a woman aged 25 to 45 in good health. Each CDR3 is given with its conserved first and last residue. Fields, in order: D gene, J gene, clone size, V gene, CDR3 DNA, CDR3 protein. The D gene is left open where the match is weak. The size entry is marked missing in some rows and otherwise reads once, few, many or a size class.

>TRBD1|TRBJ2-1|-|TRBV5-1
TGCGCCACCACCGTAAATGCCGGGACAGCCGACTACAATGAGCAGTTCTTC
CATTVNAGTADYNEQFF
>TRBD1|TRBJ1-1|few|TRBV7-9
TGTGCCAGCAGCGGAAGGGACAGTAAGAACACTGAAGCTTTCTTT
CASSGRDSKNTEAFF
>-|TRBJ1-5|-|TRBV5-1
TGCGCCAGCAGCTTAAGGCTAAGGCGCAATCAGCCCCAGCATTTT
CASSLRLRRNQPQHF
>-|TRBJ2-6|-|TRBV9
TGTGCCAGCAGTACGGGTTATGGGGCCAACGTCCTGACTTTC
CASSTGYGANVLTF
>TRBD1|TRBJ1-5|-|TRBV19
TGTGCCAGTATAGAGGGACAGGGGAGCAATCAGCCCCAGCATTTT
CASIEGQGSNQPQHF
>TRBD2|TRBJ2-5|-|TRBV13
TGTGCCAGCAGTCTAGCGTATATGGAGCGGGGCGAGACCCAGTACTTC
CASSLAYMERGETQYF
>-|TRBJ1-5|-|TRBV28
TGTGCCAGCAGTTTATATTTTAGCAATCAGCCCCAGCATTTT
CASSLYFSNQPQHF
>-|TRBJ2-7|-|TRBV5-1
TGCGCCAGCAGTTCCCGACCCGACGAGCAGTACTTC
CASSSRPDEQYF
>-|TRBJ2-5|-|TRBV5-8
TGTGCCAGCAGCTTGGCCTATCAGCAAGAGACCCAGTACTTC
CASSLAYQQETQYF
>-|TRBJ1-2|-|TRBV29-1
TGCAGCGTTGTCGGACAGTACCCCTATGGCTACACCTTC
CSVVGQYPYGYTF
>TRBD1|TRBJ2-7|-|TRBV10-2
TGCGCCACAAAAGACAGGGGCTTTTCCTACGAGCAGTACTTC
CATKDRGFSYEQYF
>-|TRBJ1-1|-|TRBV11-2
TGTGCCAGCAGCTTATATGGTAGCACTGAAGCTTTCTTT
CASSLYGSTEAFF
>TRBD2|TRBJ2-5|-|TRBV13
TGTGCCAGCGCTGCGGGAGCGGAGACCCAGTACTTC
CASAAGAETQYF
>TRBD2|TRBJ2-5|-|TRBV10-3
TGTGCCATCAGTGATTTAGTGCGGGAGGGACCGTCGGAGACCCAGTACTTC
CAISDLVREGPSETQYF
>-|TRBJ2-7|-|TRBV19
TGTGCCAGTAGTATGGGTGTCGGATACGAGCAGTACTTC
CASSMGVGYEQYF
>TRBD1|TRBJ2-7|-|TRBV7-8
TGTGCCAGCTCTTTAAAACAGGGGGCTTCTTCTTCTTACGAGCAGTACTTC
CASSLKQGASSSYEQYF
>-|TRBJ2-7|-|TRBV28
TGTGCCAGCAGTGTTCCTCCGCGACTAGGAGCCTACGAGCAGTACTTC
CASSVPPRLGAYEQYF
>-|TRBJ2-1|-|TRBV6-4
TGTGCCAGCAGTGACAGGACGTACAATGAGCAGTTCTTC
CASSDRTYNEQFF
>-|TRBJ2-7|-|TRBV6-1
TGTGCCAGCAGTGAAAGTACTAGCTTAGTGCAGTACTTC
CASSESTSLVQYF
>-|TRBJ2-1|-|TRBV13
TGTGCCAGCAGTGGGCAGTGGATCTACAATGAGCAGTTCTTC
CASSGQWIYNEQFF
>-|TRBJ2-4|-|TRBV6-6
TGTGCCAGCAGTACCCGGGACCTCAAAAACATTCAGTACTTC
CASSTRDLKNIQYF
>TRBD2|TRBJ2-1|-|TRBV7-7
TGTGCCAGCAGCGCCGGGAGGACCTCCTACAATGAGCAGTTCTTC
CASSAGRTSYNEQFF
>TRBD2|TRBJ2-1|-|TRBV25-1
TGTGCCAGCAGTACTAGCGGGCCTAACAATGAGCAGTTCTTC
CASSTSGPNNEQFF
>TRBD2|TRBJ2-7|-|TRBV4-1
TGCGCCAGCAGCCAAGAGGCGCAGCTAGCGGGAGGTCTACCCTACGAGCAGTACTTC
CASSQEAQLAGGLPYEQYF
>TRBD2|TRBJ2-7|once|TRBV27
TGTGCCAGCAGTTGGGGCGGGGGGCACTCCTACGAGCAGTACTTC
CASSWGGGHSYEQYF
>-|TRBJ2-7|-|TRBV10-3
TGTGCCATCAGGGAGGGAGAAGAATACGAGCAGTACTTC
CAIREGEEYEQYF
>TRBD1|TRBJ2-5|-|TRBV4-1
TGCGCCAGCAGCCATCCGACAGGGGCAGAGCAGTACTTC
CASSHPTGAEQYF
>-|TRBJ2-1|-|TRBV11-3
TGTGCCAGCAGCGAGGGAGAGGGTGAGCAGTTCTTC
CASSEGEGEQFF
>TRBD2|TRBJ2-7|-|TRBV27
TGTGCCAGCAGTCCTGGACTAGCGGGAGACTACGAGCAGTACTTC
CASSPGLAGDYEQYF
>-|TRBJ2-3|-|TRBV15
TGTGCCACCAGCAGAGATCCCCTTGTGGCGCAGTATTTT
CATSRDPLVAQYF
>TRBD1|TRBJ1-2|-|TRBV19
TGTGCCAGTAGTATCACAGGGGGCGCGAACTATGGCTACACCTTC
CASSITGGANYGYTF
>TRBD2|TRBJ2-7|once|TRBV2
TGTGCCACCATCCCGCCCAGATATGAGCGGGAACACGAGCAGTACTTC
CATIPPRYEREHEQYF
>TRBD1|TRBJ1-5|-|TRBV7-9
TGTGCCAGCAGTCGTACAGGGGTCCTAAATCAGCCCCAGCATTTT
CASSRTGVLNQPQHF
>-|TRBJ2-1|-|TRBV9
TGTGCCAGCAGCGTGGGGACTTTCGTTATGGAGCAGTTCTTC
CASSVGTFVMEQFF
>-|TRBJ2-7|-|TRBV7-9
TGTGCCAGTAAGGGGCCGGCCTACGAGCAGTACTTC
CASKGPAYEQYF
>-|TRBJ1-5|-|TRBV10-2
TGCGCCAGCAGTGATAGCGATAGCAATCAGCCCCAGCATTTT
CASSDSDSNQPQHF
>TRBD2|TRBJ2-2|-|TRBV28
TGTGCCAGCAGTTTGACTAGCGGATGGACCGGGGAGCTGTTTTTT
CASSLTSGWTGELFF
>TRBD1|TRBJ2-2|-|TRBV18
TGTGCCAGCTCACAAACTTGGGCCGGGACAGGGGACACCGGGGAGCTGTTTTTT
CASSQTWAGTGDTGELFF
>-|TRBJ1-2|-|TRBV11-3
TGTGCCAGCTCCATTTTGGTGGGACCAAACTATGGCTACACCTTC
CASSILVGPNYGYTF
>-|TRBJ2-1|-|TRBV2
TGTGCCAGCAGGGGTGGACTTCCCAATGAGCAGTTCTTC
CASRGGLPNEQFF
>-|TRBJ2-5|-|TRBV27
TGTGCCAGCAGTTTATCTTCTAGCGTCCAAGAGACCCAGTACTTC
CASSLSSSVQETQYF
>TRBD1|TRBJ2-7|-|TRBV19
TGTGCCAGTTCGGACAGGGGGCTCTACGAGCAGTACTTC
CASSDRGLYEQYF
>TRBD2|TRBJ2-7|-|TRBV27
TGTGCCAGCAGCCCAATAGCGGGAATATACGAGCAGTACTTC
CASSPIAGIYEQYF
>TRBD1|TRBJ2-7|-|TRBV6-5
TGTGCCAGCAGTTACGCTACAGGGGGAGCGTGGGAGCAGTACTTC
CASSYATGGAWEQYF
>-|TRBJ1-1|few|TRBV6-5
TGTGCCAGCAGTTACGGAGAGAACACTGAAGCTTTCTTT
CASSYGENTEAFF
>TRBD2|TRBJ2-5|-|TRBV4-1
TGCGCCAGCAGCCACCAGCTAGCGGGAGATGGGGAGACCCAGTACTTC
CASSHQLAGDGETQYF
>-|TRBJ2-7|-|TRBV19
TGTGCCAGTAGTATTGAGGGGAATTCCTACGAGCAGTACTTC
CASSIEGNSYEQYF
>-|TRBJ2-7|-|TRBV4-1
TGCGCCAGCAGCCAATCTACAAGCCTCTACTACGAGCAGTACTTC
CASSQSTSLYYEQYF
>TRBD1|TRBJ1-2|-|TRBV7-9
TGTGCCAGCAGCCTAGATCAGGGGACAGGGGATGATGGCTACACCTTC
CASSLDQGTGDDGYTF
>TRBD2|TRBJ2-7|-|TRBV18
TGTGCCAGCTCACAGGAGCTAGCGGAGGTCTACGAGCAGTACTTC
CASSQELAEVYEQYF
>-|TRBJ2-3|-|TRBV7-9
TGTGCCAGCAGCTTGTCGACAGACAGAGCGGATACGCAGTATTTT
CASSLSTDRADTQYF
>-|TRBJ2-3|once|TRBV10-2
TGCGCCAGCAAGAGGACACCTAGCACAGATACGCAGTATTTT
CASKRTPSTDTQYF
>-|TRBJ2-5|-|TRBV29-1
TGCAGCGTTGTTGGTGCCAAAGAGACCCAGTACTTC
CSVVGAKETQYF
>-|TRBJ2-7|once|TRBV5-6
TGTGCCAGCAGCTTGGAGGGGATCAGTACCTTC
CASSLEGISTF
>-|TRBJ1-1|-|TRBV21-1
TGTGCCAGCAGCCTAGAGGAAGAGGGAAACACTGAAGCTTTCTTT
CASSLEEEGNTEAFF
>-|TRBJ2-7|-|TRBV7-9
TGTGCCAGCAGCTTAGATCAGGGTGGCTACGAGCAGTACTTC
CASSLDQGGYEQYF
>-|TRBJ1-2|-|TRBV19
TGTGCCAGTAGTTCCGGGTTTAAGGGCCAAACCTTC
CASSSGFKGQTF
>-|TRBJ2-7|-|TRBV10-3
TGTGCCATCAGTGAATCCCTAGAGAGGGGGGCTGGCGAGCAGTACTTC
CAISESLERGAGEQYF
>-|TRBJ1-1|-|TRBV27
TGTGCCAGCAGTGGCAGCTTCTACATGAACACTGAAGCTTTCTTT
CASSGSFYMNTEAFF